One and the same sample provided the 14 T cell receptor beta chains below, sequenced in a study of blood T cell repertoires in COVID-19. The method was immunoSEQ multiplex PCR; TCRdb's version includes in-frame clones alone and lacks a portion of them. The sample lists roughly 400,000 clones, less than 95% occurring once. Sequenced sample: PBMCs or T cells enriched from blood (not recorded which). The receptors stem from a man aged 18 to 29 who had recovered from COVID-19.

This chain links TRBV5-1 with TRBJ2-1, with a possible D match to TRBD2 (5 bases). Trimming removed 0 bases from V and 0 bases from J, with 7 bases in between. The CDR3 covers 15 residues. Germline-derived CDR1 and CDR2 are SGHRS and YFSETQ. CDR3 amino acids: CASSLDGNSYNEQFF. The CDR3 nucleotides are TGCGCCAGCAGCTTGGACGGGAACTCCTACAATGAGCAGTTCTTC.

The chain carries TRBV9 and TRBJ1-6; D unclear. The CDR3 contains 12 residues. Germline CDR1 SGDLS, CDR2 YYNGEE. The ends were cut back, 3 bases at V and 7 bases at J, with 5 bases in the middle. This CDR3 is CASSGANSPLHF. The CDR3, as DNA: TGTGCCAGCAGCGGGGCAAATTCACCCCTCCACTTT.

The count of this clone is one. The chain employs TRBV21-1 and TRBJ1-2; the table names TRBD1, a call not compared with the DNA. TRBV21-1 is tagged as a pseudogene. This CDR3 comprises 16 residues. CDR3 loop: CVLKLGRDRVVYGYTF. CDR3 nucleotides: TGTGTCCTCAAGTTGGGGCGGGACAGGGTGGTCTATGGCTACACCTTC.

The J gene is TRBJ1-6, the V gene TRBV10-1; TRBD1 might be the D (5 bases). V was cut by 5 bases and J by 7 bases, with 6 bases left in between. CDR1 is WNHNN and CDR2 is SYGVQD in the germline V gene (reference sequence). The CDR3 has 12 residues. This CDR3 is CASSPGNSPLHF. In nucleotides, the CDR3 is TGCGCCAGCAGTCCAGGGAATTCACCCCTCCACTTT.

This chain uses TRBV14 with TRBJ2-7; maybe TRBD2 (6 bases). Between the trimmed V and J ends, which lost 4 bases and 6 bases, there was a span of 16 bases. The CDR3 consists of 14 residues. Germline V gene lookup returns CDR1 SGHDN and CDR2 FVKESK. The CDR3 DNA reads as TGTGCCAGCAGCCGCCCCCCTAGCGCAAGCGAGCAGTACTTC. It translates to CASSRPPSASEQYF.

J is TRBJ1-6 and V is TRBV27; TRBD1 agrees at 9 bases. This CDR3 has 16 residues. From germline, CDR1 is MNHEY and CDR2 SMNVEV (reference sequence). V gave up 2 bases and J gave up 9 bases; unmatched junction bases: 8. The CDR3 DNA follows: TGTGCCAGCAGTTTAATAAGCGACAGGGGGTCTTCACCCCTCCACTTT. Its protein is CASSLISDRGSSPLHF.

The genes are TRBV5-4 and TRBJ2-7, with TRBD1 matching over 8 bases. The CDR3 runs 13 residues. Germline-derived CDR1 and CDR2 are SGHNT and YYREEE (reference sequence). V dropped 3 bases and J dropped 3; count of bases not matched to a gene: 2. The CDR3, as DNA: TGTGCCAGCAGCTCCGGACAGGGCTACGAGCAGTACTTC. Translated: CASSSGQGYEQYF.

The rearrangement uses TRBV5-1 and TRBJ1-1, with D perhaps matching TRBD1 (5 bases). Per germline, CDR1 SGHRS and CDR2 YFSETQ. Trimming pared 1 base from V and 0 bases from J, leaving 7 bases between. The CDR3 spans 14 residues. The CDR3 DNA sequence: TGCGCCAGCAGCTTGCGGGGGTTGAACACTGAAGCTTTCTTT. Translating it yields CASSLRGLNTEAFF.

The V call is TRBV19, the J call TRBJ2-7; D ambiguous. The CDR3 runs 14 residues. Germline lookup yields CDR1 LNHDA and CDR2 SQIVND (reference sequence). Trimming took off 7 bases at V and 2 bases at J, with 15 bases between the two ends. CDR3 loop: CASISPGTPYEQYF. CDR3 sequence (DNA): TGTGCCAGTATATCTCCAGGAACTCCCTACGAGCAGTACTTC. The full variable domain, in which reference TRBV19 and TRBJ2-7 provide the parts outside the CDR3, is DGGITQSPKYLFRKEGQNVTLSCEQNLNHDAMYWYRQDPGQGLRLIYYSQIVNDFQKGDIAEGYSVSREKKESFPLTVTSAQKNPTAFYLCASISPGTPYEQYFGPGTRLTVT.

CDR3 nucleotides: TGTGCCAGCAGCCGACAGGGATGGCGGAACACTGAAGCTTTCTTT. Translation: CASSRQGWRNTEAFF. This chain uses TRBV11-3 with TRBJ1-1; TRBD1 agrees at 7 bases. The CDR3 consists of 15 residues. Unmatched junction bases numbered 7, after V lost 5 bases and J lost 1 base. Germline values: CDR1 SGHNT, CDR2 YENEEA.

This clone was picked up one time. The rearrangement joins TRBV27 to TRBJ2-2; 8 nucleotides align to TRBD2. The CDR3 spans 13 residues. The germline CDR1 and CDR2 sequences are MNHEY and SMNVEV (reference sequence). The ends lost 3 bases at V and 7 bases at J; junction bases unmatched: 1. The CDR3, as DNA: TGTGCCAGCAGTTTCCGGGAGGGCGGGGAGCTGTTTTTT. Translation gives CASSFREGGELFF.

The chain couples TRBV5-1 to TRBJ2-1; 9 bases are shared with TRBD2. The length of the CDR3 is 16 residues. Trimming at V came to 2 bases and at J to 4 bases, leaving 7 bases not matched to a gene. Germline V gene sequence: CDR1 SGHRS, CDR2 YFSETQ. The CDR3 DNA is TGCGCCAGCAGCTTCGGCCGGACTAGCGTTTACAATGAGCAGTTCTTC. It is translated as CASSFGRTSVYNEQFF.

The V gene is TRBV9, the J gene TRBJ2-1; TRBD2 aligns across 11 bases. The CDR3 spans 17 residues. V dropped 3 bases and J dropped 6; count of bases not matched to a gene: 11. CDR1 is SGDLS and CDR2 is YYNGEE in the germline V gene. As DNA, the CDR3 is TGTGCCAGCAGCGAACTAGCGGGAGTACCCTTAGGCAATGAGCAGTTCTTC. Translated: CASSELAGVPLGNEQFF.

This rearrangement joins TRBV9 to TRBJ1-5; tentatively, D is TRBD1 (6 bases). The CDR3 sequence is 15 residues long. V shed 6 bases and J shed 0 bases, with 13 bases lying between them. Looked up from germline, CDR1 is SGDLS and CDR2 is YYNGEE. The CDR3 region has the DNA TGTGCCAGCACTAGGTCAGGGGATAGCAATCAGCCCCAGCATTTT. As protein: CASTRSGDSNQPQHF. The full variable domain, completed using reference TRBV9 and TRBJ1-5, is DSGVTQTPKHLITATGQRVTLRCSPRSGDLSVYWYQQSLDQGLQFLIQYYNGEERAKGNILERFSAQQFPDLHSELNLSSLELGDSALYFCASTRSGDSNQPQHFGDGTRLSIL.